This TCR beta chain is drawn from a study of shared clonotypes between healthy human individuals. Study in general: For every donor, three CD4 naive, three CD4 memory, two CD8 naive and one CD8 memory plates were used.

Clones were read by immunoSEQ multiplex PCR, and TCRdb kept only the in-frame ones, dropping some. Of about 750,000 clones in the sample, about 91% were seen once. Germline V gene lookup returns CDR1 SGHAT and CDR2 FQNNGV. This CDR3 has 16 amino acids. Trimming pared 3 bases from V and 1 base from J, leaving 13 bases between. Terminally differentiated effector memory CD45RA+ cells were excluded by CCR7 positive selection of CD45RO-negative cells. This TCR came from a man younger than 45 in good health. Material: naive CD8+ T cells sorted from blood. The chain carries TRBV11-2 and TRBJ1-3; D gene ambiguous. This CDR3 reads CASSFRTETSGNTIYF. In nucleotides, the CDR3 is TGTGCCAGCAGCTTCCGGACGGAAACTTCTGGAAACACCATATATTTT.